Below are 25 T cell receptor beta chains sequenced from a single sample in a study of shared clonotypes between healthy human individuals. Clones were read by immunoSEQ multiplex PCR, and TCRdb kept only the in-frame ones, dropping some. The sample includes about 2.4 million clones, 80% to 95% of them seen just once. Sequenced sample: naive CD4+ T cells from PBMCs. Subset denoted: CD45RA+ positively selected. All receptors come from a man younger than 35 in good health. Some clones in this sample may be carry-over from other donors' samples.

This chain uses TRBV20-1 with TRBJ2-7; D gene unclear. V lost 5 bases and J 6 bases, leaving 11 bases between the germline ends. From germline, CDR1 is DFQATT and CDR2 SNEGSKA (reference sequence). The CDR3 has 11 amino acids. CDR3 sequence reads: CSALPLVEQYF. The CDR3, as DNA: TGCAGTGCTCTTCCTCTTGTCGAGCAGTACTTC.

The chain links TRBV7-8 to TRBJ2-7, with D maybe TRBD1 (6 bases). The CDR3 spans 14 residues. Germline V CDR1 and CDR2: SGHVS, FQNEAQ. V lost 5 bases to trimming and J lost 1 base, with 12 bases between them. CDR3 DNA sequence: TGTGCCAGCAGCCCGCAGGGGCCTTCCTACGAGCAGTACTTC. Translation: CASSPQGPSYEQYF. The full variable domain, rest sourced from reference TRBV7-8 and TRBJ2-7, is GAGVSQSPRYKVAKRGQDVALRCDPISGHVSLFWYQQALGQGPEFLTYFQNEAQLDKSGLPSDRFFAERPEGSVSTLKIQRTQQEDSAVYLCASSPQGPSYEQYFGPGTRLTVT.

To note about this clone: Other DNA sequences in this sample translate to the same CDR3. J is TRBJ2-1 and V is TRBV6-5; 10 positions agree with TRBD2. Germline loops: CDR1 MNHEY, CDR2 SVGAGI. V gave up 0 bases and J gave up 3 bases; unmatched junction bases: 2. The CDR3 has 16 amino acids. CDR3 DNA sequence: TGTGCCAGCAGTTACTCGGCTAGCGGGAGCTACAATGAGCAGTTCTTC. Translation: CASSYSASGSYNEQFF.

The V and J genes are TRBV5-1 and TRBJ2-5; 8 bases are a match to TRBD2. Germline assignment: CDR1 SGHRS and CDR2 YFSETQ. After removal of 6 bases from V and 5 bases from J, the junction contained 18 bases not matched to a gene. The CDR3 consists of 17 residues. CDR3 bases: TGCGCCAGCACTCGGGACGGGGGACTAGGTAGGGGCGAGACCCAGTACTTC. Its translation: CASTRDGGLGRGETQYF.

The chain links TRBV19 to TRBJ1-4; no firm D call. V shed 4 bases and J shed 8 bases, with 14 bases lying between them. This CDR3 is 14 amino acids long. Germline lookup yields CDR1 LNHDA and CDR2 SQIVND (reference sequence). CDR3 sequence reads: CASSNNGGREKLFF. CDR3 DNA: TGTGCCAGTAGTAATAACGGAGGCCGGGAAAAACTGTTTTTT.

The CDR3 region is CASSQTGGDQPQHF. The CDR3 DNA is TGTGCCAGCAGCCAGACAGGGGGTGATCAGCCCCAGCATTTT. J is TRBJ1-5 and V is TRBV6-6; TRBD1 matches at 9 bases. The CDR3 length is 14 residues. Per germline, CDR1 MNHNY and CDR2 SVGAGI (reference sequence). V shed 6 bases, J shed 5 bases, and the junction held 5 bases outside the gene matches.

The CDR3 loop is CSVSSGSSYNEQFF. CDR3 in DNA: TGCAGCGTTTCTAGCGGGAGCTCCTACAATGAGCAGTTCTTC. The genes are TRBV29-1 and TRBJ2-1; 10 nucleotides match TRBD2. Trimming at V came to 5 bases and at J to 0 bases, leaving 1 base not matched to a gene. The germline V gene has CDR1 SQVTM and CDR2 ANQGSEA. This CDR3 contains 14 residues.

The V call is TRBV5-4, the J call TRBJ1-4; perhaps TRBD1 as D (5 bases). Germline-derived CDR1 and CDR2 are SGHNT and YYREEE (reference sequence). The V and J ends lost 4 bases and 6 bases respectively, with 16 bases between them. This CDR3 is built from 15 residues. CDR3 in amino acids: CASSHGGKGDEKLFF. CDR3 DNA sequence: TGTGCCAGCAGCCACGGGGGGAAAGGGGATGAAAAACTGTTTTTT.

Worth noting for this clone: The same CDR3 arises from other DNA sequences in this sample as well. The V gene is TRBV4-1, the J gene TRBJ2-7, with 12 positions matching TRBD2. After removal of 4 bases from V and 1 base from J, the junction contained 5 bases not matched to a gene. The CDR3 runs 16 residues. From germline, CDR1 is MGHRA and CDR2 YSYEKL. CDR3 nucleotides: TGCGCCAGCAGCCTAAGACTAGCGGGGGAATCCTACGAGCAGTACTTC. It translates to CASSLRLAGESYEQYF.

The gene calls are TRBV7-8 and TRBJ1-5, with 7 bases matching TRBD1. There are 21 residues in the CDR3. V gave up 4 bases and J gave up 0 bases; unmatched junction bases: 21. Germline V lookup: CDR1 SGHVS, CDR2 FQNEAQ. The CDR3 region has the DNA TGTGCCAGCAGCTCCCGAATCGGGACAGACGAAGGCCTATTTAGCAATCAGCCCCAGCATTTT. Protein product: CASSSRIGTDEGLFSNQPQHF.

This chain joins TRBV6-6 and TRBJ2-1; 8 bases agree with TRBD2. Trimming cost V 1 base and J 6 bases; bases outside gene matches: 5. Germline V lookup: CDR1 MNHNY, CDR2 SVGAGI (reference sequence). CDR3 length: 15 amino acids. The CDR3 protein is CASSYLLAGLNEQFF. In DNA form, the CDR3 reads TGTGCCAGCAGTTACTTGCTAGCGGGCCTCAATGAGCAGTTCTTC.

The rearrangement uses TRBV21-1 and TRBJ2-5; the table assigns TRBD1, which was not confirmed against the DNA. TRBV21-1 is labeled a pseudogene. The CDR3 sequence is 16 residues long. The CDR3 DNA reads TGTGCCAGCAGCAGATCCGGGACAGGGGTAATAGAGACCCAGTACTTC. It specifies CASSRSGTGVIETQYF.

This clone appeared a few times. The CDR3 spells CASSPLAGNTEAFF. CDR3 nucleotide sequence: TGTGCCAGCAGTCCCTTGGCGGGGAACACTGAAGCTTTCTTT. V is TRBV2 and J is TRBJ1-1; D remains ambiguous. V shed 5 bases and J shed 1 base, with 11 bases lying between them. CDR1 is SNHLY and CDR2 is FYNNEI in the germline V gene. The CDR3 loop spans 14 amino acids.

This chain connects TRBV9 to TRBJ1-2, with D possibly TRBD1 on 5 matching bases. Germline CDR1 reads SGDLS; CDR2 reads YYNGEE. The CDR3 consists of 15 residues. With 0 bases removed from V and 4 bases from J, the gap between germline ends came to 13 bases. The CDR3 region is CASSVGGGFSYGYTF. DNA of the CDR3: TGTGCCAGCAGCGTAGGTGGGGGATTTTCCTATGGCTACACCTTC.

J is TRBJ2-7 and V is TRBV28; no clear D gene. V was clipped by 7 bases and J by 4 bases, with 8 bases between them. The CDR3 has 11 amino acids. Germline CDR1 is MDHEN and CDR2 is SYDVKM. CDR3 DNA: TGTGCCAGCAAGAGGAGTTACGAGCAGTACTTC. It is translated as CASKRSYEQYF.

This clone has only one observation. The chain joins TRBV29-1 to TRBJ2-7, with 8 bases fitting TRBD1. Per the germline V gene, CDR1 is SQVTM and CDR2 is ANQGSEA. The CDR3 sequence is 13 residues long. Losses at the gene ends were 7 bases for V and 3 bases for J; bases not matched to a gene: 8. The CDR3, as DNA: TGCAGCGGGACAGGACAGGGAGGCTACGAGCAGTACTTC. Protein sequence: CSGTGQGGYEQYF.

The CDR3 here is CSVGGLLGGNYGYTF. DNA for the CDR3: TGCAGCGTTGGAGGACTTCTGGGGGGAAACTATGGCTACACCTTC. The rearrangement uses TRBV29-1 and TRBJ1-2; the D gene is possibly TRBD1 (5 bases). The V gene's germline CDR1 is SQVTM and CDR2 ANQGSEA. The CDR3 is made up of 15 amino acids. The V end lost 4 bases, the J end lost 2 bases, and 17 bases lay between the germline ends.

This clone was detected only once. The rearrangement uses TRBV5-1 and TRBJ1-2; TRBD1 matches 8 bases. The CDR3 is 14 amino acids. The ends lost 4 bases at V and 4 bases at J; junction bases unmatched: 6. The germline V gene has CDR1 SGHRS and CDR2 YFSETQ. CDR3 region: CASSQDQGAYGYTF. In DNA form, the CDR3 reads TGCGCCAGCAGCCAAGATCAGGGGGCCTATGGCTACACCTTC.

The chain joins TRBV5-6 to TRBJ1-2; 9 bases line up with TRBD1. Germline trimming cut 0 bases from V and 0 bases from J; bases unmatched to any gene: 3. Looked up from germline, CDR1 is SGHDT and CDR2 is YYEEEE. The CDR3 sequence is 16 residues long. CDR3 coding DNA: TGTGCCAGCAGCTTGGATTGGACAGGGGCTAACTATGGCTACACCTTC. Translation: CASSLDWTGANYGYTF. Full variable domain (missing parts from reference TRBV5-6 and TRBJ1-2): DAGVTQSPTHLIKTRGQQVTLRCSPKSGHDTVSWYQQALGQGPQFIFQYYEEEERQRGNFPDRFSGHQFPNYSSELNVNALLLGDSALYLCASSLDWTGANYGYTFGSGTRLTVV.

This chain uses TRBV6-1 with TRBJ2-7; TRBD1 is a possible D gene (5 bases). The CDR3 contains 14 residues. V lost 2 bases to trimming and J lost 3 bases, with 11 bases between them. Per the germline V gene, CDR1 is MNHNS and CDR2 is SASEGT. The CDR3 loop is CASSEQGVGYEQYF. CDR3 nucleotide sequence: TGTGCCAGCAGTGAACAGGGTGTTGGCTACGAGCAGTACTTC.

The chain combines TRBV25-1 with TRBJ1-5; 9 nucleotides align to TRBD1. CDR3 length: 14 amino acids. Trimming at V came to 7 bases and at J to 1 base, leaving 2 bases not matched to a gene. Germline lookup yields CDR1 MGHDK and CDR2 SYGVNS. CDR3 residues: CASTGTGSNQPQHF. CDR3 DNA: TGTGCCAGCACGGGGACAGGGAGCAATCAGCCCCAGCATTTT.

V usage is TRBV5-6 and J usage is TRBJ2-5; maybe TRBD1 (5 bases). V lost 4 bases and J 2 bases, leaving 12 bases between the germline ends. Germline V lookup: CDR1 SGHDT, CDR2 YYEEEE. This CDR3 contains 14 residues. The CDR3 reads CASSRKGWQETQYF. Written as DNA, the CDR3 is TGTGCCAGCAGCCGGAAGGGGTGGCAAGAGACCCAGTACTTC.

The chain couples TRBV19 to TRBJ2-7, with 11 bases aligning to TRBD1. The CDR3 contains 17 residues. The junction had 11 bases not matched to a gene; V was cut back by 1 base and J by 6 bases. Germline lookup yields CDR1 LNHDA and CDR2 SQIVND (reference sequence). CDR3 sequence (DNA): TGTGCCAGTAGTATAGGATTTCGGGGACAGGGGGACTCCGAGCAGTACTTC. Translated, it gives CASSIGFRGQGDSEQYF.

The CDR3: CSVERGLSYNEQFF. Here the CDR3 DNA reads TGCAGCGTTGAGAGGGGATTGTCCTACAATGAGCAGTTCTTC. The chain recombines TRBV29-1 with TRBJ2-1; tentatively, D is TRBD1 or TRBD2 (5 bases each). Deletions cut 3 bases from V and 1 base from J, with 10 bases between. Germline V gene data show CDR1 as SQVTM and CDR2 as ANQGSEA. The CDR3 extends over 14 amino acids.

The chain couples TRBV29-1 to TRBJ2-1; 10 bases agree with TRBD2. The CDR3 runs to 14 residues. V lost 5 bases, J lost 5 bases, and 6 bases stayed unmatched. Germline values: CDR1 SQVTM, CDR2 ANQGSEA. The CDR3 nucleotides are TGCAGCGTTCTCGGACTAGCGGCTAACAATGAGCAGTTCTTC. It codes for CSVLGLAANNEQFF.